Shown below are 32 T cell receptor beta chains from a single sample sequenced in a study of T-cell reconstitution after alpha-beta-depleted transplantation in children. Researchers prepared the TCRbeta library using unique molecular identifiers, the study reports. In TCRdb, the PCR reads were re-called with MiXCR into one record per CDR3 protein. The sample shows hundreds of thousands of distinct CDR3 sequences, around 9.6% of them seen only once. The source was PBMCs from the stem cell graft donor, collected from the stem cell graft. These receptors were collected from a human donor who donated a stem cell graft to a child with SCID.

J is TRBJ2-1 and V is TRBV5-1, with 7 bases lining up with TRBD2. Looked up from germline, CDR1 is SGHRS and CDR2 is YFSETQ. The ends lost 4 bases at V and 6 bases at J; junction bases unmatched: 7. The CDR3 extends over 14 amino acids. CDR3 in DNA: TGCGCCAGCAGCCGTGCGGGGGACTTCAATGAGCAGTTCTTC. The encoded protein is CASSRAGDFNEQFF. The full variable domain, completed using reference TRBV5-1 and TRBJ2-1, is KAGVTQTPRYLIKTRGQQVTLSCSPISGHRSVSWYQQTPGQGLQFLFEYFSETQRNKGNFPGRFSGRQFSNSRSEMNVSTLELGDSALYLCASSRAGDFNEQFFGPGTRLTVL.

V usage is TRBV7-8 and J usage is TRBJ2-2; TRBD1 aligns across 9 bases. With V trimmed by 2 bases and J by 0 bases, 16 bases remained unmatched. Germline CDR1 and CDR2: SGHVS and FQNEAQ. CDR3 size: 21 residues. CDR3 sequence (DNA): TGTGCCAGCAGCTTACTCTCCGGGACAGGGTACTCCATAGCGAACACCGGGGAGCTGTTTTTT. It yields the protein CASSLLSGTGYSIANTGELFF.

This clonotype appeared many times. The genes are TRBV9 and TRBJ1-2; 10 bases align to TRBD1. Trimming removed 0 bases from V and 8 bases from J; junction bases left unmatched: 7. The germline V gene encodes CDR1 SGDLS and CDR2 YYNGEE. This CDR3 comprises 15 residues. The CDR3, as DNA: TGTGCCAGCAGCGTAGTACCCGACAGGGGGCTCGGCTACACCTTC. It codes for CASSVVPDRGLGYTF.

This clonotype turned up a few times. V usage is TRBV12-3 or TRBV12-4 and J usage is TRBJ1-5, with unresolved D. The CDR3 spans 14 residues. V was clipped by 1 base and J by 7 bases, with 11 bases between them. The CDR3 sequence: CASSLGWGMQPQHF. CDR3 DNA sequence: TGTGCCAGCAGTTTAGGCTGGGGTATGCAGCCCCAGCATTTT.

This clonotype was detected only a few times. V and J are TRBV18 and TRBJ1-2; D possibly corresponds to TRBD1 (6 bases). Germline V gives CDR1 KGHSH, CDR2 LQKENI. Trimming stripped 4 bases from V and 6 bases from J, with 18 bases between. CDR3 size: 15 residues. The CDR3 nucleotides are TGTGCCAGCTCACTGACCCAGGGGACGAACAATGGCTACACCTTC. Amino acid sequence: CASSLTQGTNNGYTF.

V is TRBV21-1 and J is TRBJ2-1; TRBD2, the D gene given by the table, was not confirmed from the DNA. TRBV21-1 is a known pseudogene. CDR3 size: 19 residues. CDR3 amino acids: CASSMEQKQKSGGANEQFF. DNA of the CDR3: TGTGCCAGCAGCATGGAACAAAAACAAAAGAGCGGGGGGGCCAATGAGCAGTTCTTC.

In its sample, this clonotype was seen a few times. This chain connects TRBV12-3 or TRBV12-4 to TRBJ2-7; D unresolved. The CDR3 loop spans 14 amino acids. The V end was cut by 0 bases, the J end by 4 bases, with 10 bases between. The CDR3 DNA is TGTGCCAGCAGTTTAGCGGACGGGCTATACGAGCAGTACTTC. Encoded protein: CASSLADGLYEQYF.

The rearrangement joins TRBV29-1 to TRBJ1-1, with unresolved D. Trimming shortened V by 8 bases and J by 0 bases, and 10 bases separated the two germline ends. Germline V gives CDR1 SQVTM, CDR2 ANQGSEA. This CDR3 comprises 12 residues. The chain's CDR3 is CSWNRVNTEAFF. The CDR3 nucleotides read TGCAGCTGGAATAGGGTGAACACTGAAGCTTTCTTT.

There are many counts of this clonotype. CDR3 in amino acids: CSATRLAGGVTDTQYF. CDR3 nucleotides: TGCAGTGCTACCCGACTAGCGGGGGGGGTCACAGATACGCAGTATTTT. This chain connects TRBV20-1 to TRBJ2-3, with 14 bases lining up with TRBD2. V trimming: 4 bases; J trimming: 2 bases; junction bases outside the gene matches: 5. The germline V gene encodes CDR1 DFQATT and CDR2 SNEGSKA (reference sequence). This CDR3 contains 16 residues.

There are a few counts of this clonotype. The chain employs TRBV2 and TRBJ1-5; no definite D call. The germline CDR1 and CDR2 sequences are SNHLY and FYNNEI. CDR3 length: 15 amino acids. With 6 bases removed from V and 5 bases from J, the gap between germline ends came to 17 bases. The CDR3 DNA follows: TGTGCCAGCAGGGCCTCCGATGGGTACGATCAGCCCCAGCATTTT. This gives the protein CASRASDGYDQPQHF.

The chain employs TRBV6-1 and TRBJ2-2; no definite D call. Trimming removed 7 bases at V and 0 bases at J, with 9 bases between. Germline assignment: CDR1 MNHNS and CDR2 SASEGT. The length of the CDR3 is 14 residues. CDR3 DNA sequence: TGTGCCAGCAACAGCGCCTCGAACACCGGGGAGCTGTTTTTT. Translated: CASNSASNTGELFF.

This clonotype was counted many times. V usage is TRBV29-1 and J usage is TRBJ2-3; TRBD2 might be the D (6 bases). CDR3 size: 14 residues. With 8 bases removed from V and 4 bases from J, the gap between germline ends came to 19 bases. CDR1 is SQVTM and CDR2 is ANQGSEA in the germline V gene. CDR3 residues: CSLIAVSGPDTQYF. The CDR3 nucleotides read TGCAGCCTCATAGCGGTCTCTGGCCCAGATACGCAGTATTTT.

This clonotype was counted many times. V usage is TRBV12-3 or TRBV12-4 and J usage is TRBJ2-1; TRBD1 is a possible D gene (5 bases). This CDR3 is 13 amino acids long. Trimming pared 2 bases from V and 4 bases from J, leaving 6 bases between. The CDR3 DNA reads TGTGCCAGCAGTTTACCAGGGTACAATGAGCAGTTCTTC. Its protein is CASSLPGYNEQFF.

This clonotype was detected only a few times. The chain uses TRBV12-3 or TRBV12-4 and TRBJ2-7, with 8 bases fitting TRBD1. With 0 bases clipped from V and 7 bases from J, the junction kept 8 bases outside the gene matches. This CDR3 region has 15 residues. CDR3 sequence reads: CASSLAGQGAREQYF. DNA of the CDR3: TGTGCCAGCAGTTTAGCAGGCCAGGGGGCGAGAGAGCAGTACTTC.

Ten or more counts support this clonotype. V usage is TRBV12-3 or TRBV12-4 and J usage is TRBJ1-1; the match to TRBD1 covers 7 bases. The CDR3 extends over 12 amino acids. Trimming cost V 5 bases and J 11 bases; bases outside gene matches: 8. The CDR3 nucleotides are TGTGCCAGCAGTCCTAGGGACAGACTGGCTTTCTTT. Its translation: CASSPRDRLAFF.

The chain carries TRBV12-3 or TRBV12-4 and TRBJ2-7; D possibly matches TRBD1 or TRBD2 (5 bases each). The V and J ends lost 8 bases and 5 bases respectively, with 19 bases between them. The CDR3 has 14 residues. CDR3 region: CASSSGGGSHEQYF. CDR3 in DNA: TGTGCCAGCTCCTCAGGTGGGGGTTCACACGAGCAGTACTTC.

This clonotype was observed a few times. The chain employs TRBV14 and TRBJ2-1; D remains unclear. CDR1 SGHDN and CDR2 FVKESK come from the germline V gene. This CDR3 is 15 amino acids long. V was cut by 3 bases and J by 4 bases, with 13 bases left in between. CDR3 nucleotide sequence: TGTGCCAGCAGCCAGTTAGGTGGGATATACAATGAGCAGTTCTTC. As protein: CASSQLGGIYNEQFF.

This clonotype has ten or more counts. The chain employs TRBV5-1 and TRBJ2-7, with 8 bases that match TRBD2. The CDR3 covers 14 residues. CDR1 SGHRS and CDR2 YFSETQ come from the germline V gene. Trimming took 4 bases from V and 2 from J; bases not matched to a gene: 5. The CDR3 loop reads CASSSGGGTYEQYF. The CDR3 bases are TGCGCCAGCAGCAGCGGCGGGGGGACCTACGAGCAGTACTTC.

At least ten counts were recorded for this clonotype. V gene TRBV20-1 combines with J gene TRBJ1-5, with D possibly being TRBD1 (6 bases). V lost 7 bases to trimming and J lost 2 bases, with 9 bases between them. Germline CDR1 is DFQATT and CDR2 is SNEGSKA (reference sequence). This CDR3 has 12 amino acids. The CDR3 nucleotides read TGCAGTGTCTACAGGGGCAATCAGCCCCAGCATTTT. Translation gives CSVYRGNQPQHF.

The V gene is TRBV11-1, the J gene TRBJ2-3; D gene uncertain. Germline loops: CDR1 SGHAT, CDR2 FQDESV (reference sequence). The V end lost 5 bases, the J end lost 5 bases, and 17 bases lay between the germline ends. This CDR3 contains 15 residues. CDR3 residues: CASSMTTPGLDTQYF. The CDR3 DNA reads TGTGCCAGCAGCATGACAACCCCTGGGCTAGATACGCAGTATTTT.

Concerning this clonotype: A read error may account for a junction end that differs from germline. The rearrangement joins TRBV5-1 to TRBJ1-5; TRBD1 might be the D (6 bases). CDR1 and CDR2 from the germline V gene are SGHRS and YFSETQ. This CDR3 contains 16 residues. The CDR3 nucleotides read TGCGCCAGCAGCTATTCAGGGGTTGAGTCCGGTCAGCCCAAGCATTTT. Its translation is CASSYSGVESGQPKHF.

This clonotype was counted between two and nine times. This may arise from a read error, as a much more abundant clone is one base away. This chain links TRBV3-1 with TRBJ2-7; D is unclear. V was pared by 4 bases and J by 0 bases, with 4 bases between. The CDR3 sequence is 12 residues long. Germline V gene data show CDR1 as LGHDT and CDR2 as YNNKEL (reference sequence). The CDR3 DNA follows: TGTGCCAGCAGCCGACACTCCTACGAGCAGTACTTC. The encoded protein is CASSRHSYEQYF.

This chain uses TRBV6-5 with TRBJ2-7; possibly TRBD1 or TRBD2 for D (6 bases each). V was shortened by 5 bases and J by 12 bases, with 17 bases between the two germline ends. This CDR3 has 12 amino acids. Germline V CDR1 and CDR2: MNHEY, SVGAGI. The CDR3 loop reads CASSPLGGARYF. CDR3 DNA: TGTGCCAGCAGTCCCCTCGGGGGCGCTAGGTACTTC.

Here the CDR3 DNA reads TGTGCCAGCAGCCATGGACAGGGTTCAGATACGCAGTATTTT. Translating it yields CASSHGQGSDTQYF. The chain has TRBV5-8 and TRBJ2-3; 8 bases agree with TRBD1. V lost 4 bases, J lost 4 bases, and 5 bases stayed unmatched. This CDR3 spans 14 amino acids. Germline V gives CDR1 SGHTS, CDR2 YDEGEE. Drawing the rest from reference TRBV5-8 and TRBJ2-3, the complete variable domain is EAGVTQSPTHLIKTRGQQATLRCSPISGHTSVYWYQQALGLGLQFLLWYDEGEERNRGNFPPRFSGRQFPNYSSELNVNALELEDSALYLCASSHGQGSDTQYFGPGTRLTVL.

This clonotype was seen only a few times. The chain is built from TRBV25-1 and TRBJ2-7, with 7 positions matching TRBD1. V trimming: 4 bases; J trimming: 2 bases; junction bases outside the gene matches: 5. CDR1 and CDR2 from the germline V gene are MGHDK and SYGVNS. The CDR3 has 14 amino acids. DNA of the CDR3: TGTGCCAGCAGTGCCCAGGGGGTTCCCTACGAGCAGTACTTC. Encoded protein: CASSAQGVPYEQYF.

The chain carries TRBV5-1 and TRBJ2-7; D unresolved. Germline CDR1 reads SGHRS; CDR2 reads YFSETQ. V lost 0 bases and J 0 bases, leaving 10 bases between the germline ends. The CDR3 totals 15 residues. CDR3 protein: CASSLVRASSYEQYF. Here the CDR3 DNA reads TGCGCCAGCAGCTTGGTCCGTGCCAGCTCCTACGAGCAGTACTTC.

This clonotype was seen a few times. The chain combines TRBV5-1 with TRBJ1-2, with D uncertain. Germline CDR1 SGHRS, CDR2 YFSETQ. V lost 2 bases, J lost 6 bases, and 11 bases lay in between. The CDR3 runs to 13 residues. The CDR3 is CASSFDGANGYTF. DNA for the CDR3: TGCGCCAGCAGCTTTGACGGTGCGAATGGCTACACCTTC.

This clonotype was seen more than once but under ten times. The CDR3 sequence: CAIGAGQGYNEQFF. CDR3 coding DNA: TGTGCCATCGGGGCGGGACAGGGCTACAATGAGCAGTTCTTC. This chain joins TRBV10-3 and TRBJ2-1, with 9 bases that match TRBD1. V shed 8 bases, J shed 3 bases, and the junction held 5 bases outside the gene matches. The germline V gene encodes CDR1 ENHRY and CDR2 SYGVKD. The length of the CDR3 is 14 residues.

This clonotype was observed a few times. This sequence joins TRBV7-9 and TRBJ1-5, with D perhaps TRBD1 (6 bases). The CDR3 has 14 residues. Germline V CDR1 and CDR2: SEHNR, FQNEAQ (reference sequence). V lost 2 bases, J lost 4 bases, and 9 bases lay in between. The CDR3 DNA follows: TGTGCCAGCAGCTTATCTACAGGGAATCAGCCCCAGCATTTT. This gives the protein CASSLSTGNQPQHF.

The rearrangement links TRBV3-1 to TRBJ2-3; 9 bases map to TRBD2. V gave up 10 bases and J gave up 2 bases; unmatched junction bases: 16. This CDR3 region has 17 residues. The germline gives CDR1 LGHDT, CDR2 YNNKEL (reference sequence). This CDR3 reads CAICFGILAGPTDTQYF. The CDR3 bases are TGTGCCATCTGTTTTGGGATCCTAGCGGGGCCCACAGATACGCAGTATTTT.

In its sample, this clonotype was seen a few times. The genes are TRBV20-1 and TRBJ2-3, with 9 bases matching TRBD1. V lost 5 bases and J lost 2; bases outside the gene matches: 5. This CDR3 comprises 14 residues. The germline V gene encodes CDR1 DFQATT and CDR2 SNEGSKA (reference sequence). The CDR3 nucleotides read TGCAGTGCTCCAACAGGGGGCTTCACAGATACGCAGTATTTT. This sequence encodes CSAPTGGFTDTQYF.

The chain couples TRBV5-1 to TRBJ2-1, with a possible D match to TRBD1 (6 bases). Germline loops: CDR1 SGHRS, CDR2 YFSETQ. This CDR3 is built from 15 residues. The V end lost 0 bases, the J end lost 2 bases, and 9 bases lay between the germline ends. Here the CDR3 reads CASSLVQGPYNEQFF. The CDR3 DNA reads TGCGCCAGCAGCTTGGTCCAGGGGCCCTACAATGAGCAGTTCTTC.